This entry concerns a single T cell receptor (beta chain). Being one base from a much bigger clone, this may be a read error. Sequenced patients had shown CD8+CD57+ cell expansion by flow cytometry. These data originate in a study of CD8+CD57+ T cells in acquired aplastic anemia. The CDR3 consists of 15 residues. Between the trimmed V and J ends, which lost 3 bases and 0 bases, there was a span of 11 bases. The germline V gene has CDR1 ENHRY and CDR2 SYGVKD. TCR beta VDJ and CDR3 were profiled, and genomic DNA was the template. TCRdb re-called the reads through MiXCR, storing one row per CDR3 protein. The sample carries roughly 170,000 distinct CDR3 sequences, less than 50% recorded once.

The sequence came from a human donor with aplastic anemia. The genes are TRBV10-3 and TRBJ1-1; D gene unclear. Sequencing was done on a sample of sorted CD4+, CD8+, or CD8+CD57+ T cells (not recorded which) from PBMCs. DNA for the CDR3: TGTGCCATCAGTGAAGTGAGGAAGGTGAACACTGAAGCTTTCTTT. This translates into CAISEVRKVNTEAFF.